The present T cell receptor (beta chain) was sequenced within a study of identifying expanded T cells in peripheral blood. The study, taken as a whole, reports: Technical replicates showed about 1.1 changed clones; around two weeks 15 to 20; four weeks 19.

Comment on this clone: Its target is unknown.

CDR1 is MNHNS, CDR2 SASEGT, per germline. This CDR3 contains 16 residues. Trimming stripped 3 bases from V and 0 bases from J, with 12 bases between. Profiling relied on immunoSEQ multiplex PCR, and the TCRdb table lists in-frame clones only, not all of them. The table shows 75,000 to 95,000 clones, with 89% occurring only once. This TCR was recovered from a person aged 18 to 70 in good health. The chain uses TRBV6-1 and TRBJ1-5; D might be TRBD1 (5 bases). The sequencing input was blood. The CDR3 region has the DNA TGTGCCAGCAGTGAGGTAGGGGTGTATAGCAATCAGCCCCAGCATTTT. Translating gives CASSEVGVYSNQPQHF.